The present TCR beta chain was sequenced within a study of technical replicates of blood from several donors (dated by TCRdb to about 2017). The method behind the library was the immunoSEQ multiplex PCR assay. TCRdb stores this immuneACCESS table with in-frame sequences only. Part of the clones is absent; in the studies checked, under half of the shortfall reflects unresolved V genes, and no reason is known for the rest. For this sample there are tens of thousands of clones; about nine tenths appear just once. The ten biggest clones cover 0.41% of the sample. Including the terminal cysteine and phenylalanine, the CDR3 comprises 15 residues. This entry keeps only the CDR3 DNA: 45 bases, framed from base 1. From a lookup of the germline V gene (reference sequence), CDR1 and CDR2 are PRHDT and FYEKMQ. The V end gives up 3 bases and the J end 4 bases, leaving 3 bases in the junction not matched to a gene.

Concerning this clone: Its antigen remains undetermined. No qualities accompany the bases; no much larger clone lies one base away.

The sequenced material came from T cells isolated from PBMCs. The chain is made from TRBV13 and TRBJ1-1; TRBD1 aligns with 12 central bases. The source of this sequence is a human donor in good health. The DNA sequence reads TGTGCCAGCAGCTTGGGGACAGGGGGCGGCACTGAAGCTTTCTTT. It is translated as CASSLGTGGGTEAFF.